Below are 19 T cell receptor beta chains sequenced from a single sample in a study of technical replicates of blood from a handful of donors (dated by TCRdb to the late 2010s). Library preparation was by the immunoSEQ multiplex PCR assay. The table was pulled from immuneACCESS by TCRdb, which kept in-frame rearrangements only. Such tables lose some clones; where checked, under half of the loss comes from unresolved V genes, and the rest has no known cause. This sample lists about 94,000 clones; almost 97% were detected once. Of the sample, around 0.37% is held by the ten largest clones. Sequencing was carried out using T cells isolated from PBMCs. The receptor set was obtained from a human donor in good health.

The CDR3 is CASSFLGVTSYEQYF. The DNA of the CDR3 is TGTGCCAGCAGTTTCCTCGGGGTTACGAGCTACGAGCAGTACTTC. V is TRBV28 and J is TRBJ2-7; D may be TRBD2 (5 bases). The CDR3 totals 15 residues. CDR1 and CDR2 (germline): MDHEN, SYDVKM. The ends were cut back, 3 bases at V and 3 bases at J, with 15 bases in the middle.

This sequence joins TRBV7-9 and TRBJ2-1; 10 nucleotides agree with TRBD2. Germline V CDR1 and CDR2: SEHNR, FQNEAQ (reference sequence). V shed 5 bases and J 7 bases; nucleotides not matched to a gene: 11. The CDR3 has 16 amino acids. The CDR3 reads CASSNSGRSVFNEQFF. Written as DNA, the CDR3 is TGTGCCAGCAGCAATAGCGGGAGGTCGGTGTTTAATGAGCAGTTCTTC.

V is TRBV19 and J is TRBJ1-2; 12 nucleotides agree with TRBD1. V trimming: 1 base; J trimming: 8 bases; junction bases outside the gene matches: 8. Germline loops: CDR1 LNHDA, CDR2 SQIVND (reference sequence). The CDR3 has 16 amino acids. The chain's CDR3 is CASSIGGQGAVGGYTF. The CDR3 nucleotides read TGTGCCAGTAGTATAGGGGGACAGGGGGCCGTTGGGGGCTACACCTTC.

The J gene is TRBJ2-3, the V gene TRBV18; 7 nucleotides align to TRBD1. Germline assignment: CDR1 KGHSH and CDR2 LQKENI. The CDR3 is 14 amino acids. V was clipped by 5 bases and J by 0 bases; unmatched bases: 2. This chain's CDR3 is CASSDRASTDTQYF. For the CDR3, the DNA is TGTGCCAGCTCAGACAGGGCTAGCACAGATACGCAGTATTTT.

This chain uses TRBV7-6 with TRBJ2-7; D is possibly TRBD2 (6 bases). Germline V gives CDR1 SGHVS, CDR2 FNYEAQ. The CDR3 runs to 19 residues. The V gene lost 2 bases and the J gene lost 0 bases, with 23 bases spanning the gap. CDR3 region: CASSLYPLGGAGSSYEQYF. For the CDR3, the DNA is TGTGCCAGCAGCTTATACCCCCTCGGGGGAGCGGGTAGCTCCTACGAGCAGTACTTC.

The genes are TRBV4-2 and TRBJ2-3, with 16 bases identical to TRBD2. Germline loops: CDR1 LGHNA, CDR2 YNFKEQ. V lost 6 bases and J lost 0; bases outside the gene matches: 3. This CDR3 spans 17 amino acids. The CDR3 DNA is TGTGCCAGCAGAGGGACTAGCGGGAGGGATAGCACAGATACGCAGTATTTT. Encoded protein: CASRGTSGRDSTDTQYF.

This chain uses TRBV5-4 with TRBJ2-2; 11 nucleotides agree with TRBD2. The junction had 6 bases not matched to a gene; V was cut back by 4 bases and J by 4 bases. CDR1 SGHNT and CDR2 YYREEE come from the germline V gene (reference sequence). This CDR3 comprises 16 residues. The CDR3 is CASSPGTSGSTGELFF. DNA for the CDR3: TGTGCCAGCAGCCCCGGCACTAGCGGGAGCACCGGGGAGCTGTTTTTT.

The V and J genes are TRBV5-5 and TRBJ1-5; D unclear. This CDR3 is 14 amino acids long. Germline V CDR1 and CDR2: SGHKS, YYEKEE (reference sequence). The ends were cut back, 0 bases at V and 6 bases at J, with 10 bases in the middle. The CDR3 DNA reads TGTGCCAGCAGCTTGGAACAGCTGGGTCAGCCCCAGCATTTT. Protein: CASSLEQLGQPQHF.

V is TRBV10-3 and J is TRBJ2-7, with D perhaps matching TRBD2 (5 bases). The V and J ends lost 8 bases and 5 bases respectively, with 10 bases between them. This CDR3 comprises 11 residues. The germline gives CDR1 ENHRY, CDR2 SYGVKD. CDR3 amino acids: CAIRGFDEQYF. The CDR3 DNA reads as TGTGCCATCCGGGGTTTCGACGAGCAGTACTTC.

This rearrangement joins TRBV5-1 to TRBJ2-7; 15 nucleotides line up with TRBD2. The CDR3 totals 19 residues. Germline V CDR1 and CDR2: SGHRS, YFSETQ. J was trimmed by 5 bases and V by 4 bases; bases with no gene match: 16. The DNA of the CDR3 is TGCGCCAGCAGCCCGACTGGACTAGCGGGAGGGCCTCCCCCCCACGAGCAGTACTTC. It is translated as CASSPTGLAGGPPPHEQYF.

Here the CDR3 DNA reads TGTGCCAGCAGCATCCCACGGGGGGCGGGTAATGAGCAGTTCTTC. Its protein is CASSIPRGAGNEQFF. The J gene is TRBJ2-1, the V gene TRBV27; TRBD2 is a possible D gene (7 bases). With 6 bases removed from V and 7 bases from J, the gap between germline ends came to 19 bases. CDR1 and CDR2 (germline): MNHEY, SMNVEV (reference sequence). The CDR3 runs to 15 residues.

This chain uses TRBV19 with TRBJ1-5, with TRBD1 matching over 9 bases. This CDR3 has 14 amino acids. The junction had 3 bases not matched to a gene; V was cut back by 4 bases and J by 5 bases. CDR1 is LNHDA and CDR2 is SQIVND in the germline V gene (reference sequence). CDR3 in amino acids: CASSTTGGDQPQHF. CDR3 sequence (DNA): TGTGCCAGTAGTACCACAGGGGGCGATCAGCCCCAGCATTTT.

This clone was observed a single time. This chain links TRBV19 with TRBJ2-1; tentatively, D is TRBD1 (6 bases). The CDR3 is made up of 16 amino acids. Trimming stripped 0 bases from V and 6 bases from J, with 15 bases between. CDR1 LNHDA and CDR2 SQIVND come from the germline V gene (reference sequence). CDR3: CASSIDSTGLGNEQFF. DNA of the CDR3: TGTGCCAGTAGTATAGACTCCACAGGGTTGGGCAATGAGCAGTTCTTC.

The V call is TRBV29-1, the J call TRBJ2-7; the D is unclear. The CDR3 covers 11 residues. Trimming cost V 4 bases and J 4 bases, with 8 bases left between them. Germline CDR1 and CDR2: SQVTM and ANQGSEA. The CDR3 DNA reads as TGCAGCGTTGTGGCGGAGTACGAGCAGTACTTC. This sequence encodes CSVVAEYEQYF.

The CDR3 DNA sequence: TGTGCCAGCAGAACTAATGGGGAGACCCAGTACTTC. Translating gives CASRTNGETQYF. The chain joins TRBV2 to TRBJ2-5, with D unresolved. The CDR3 loop spans 12 amino acids. Germline loops: CDR1 SNHLY, CDR2 FYNNEI. Trimming took 6 bases from V and 5 from J, leaving 10 bases between them.

This sequence joins TRBV7-9 and TRBJ2-1; TRBD1 matches 8 bases. V shed 8 bases and J 14 bases; nucleotides not matched to a gene: 8. Germline assignment: CDR1 SEHNR and CDR2 FQNEAQ (reference sequence). The CDR3 sequence is 11 residues long. The CDR3 region has the DNA TGTGCCAGCCGGTCAGGACAGGGCAAGTTCTTC. This gives the protein CASRSGQGKFF.

This clone was detected only once. The chain is built from TRBV7-3 and TRBJ2-2, with D possibly TRBD2 on 5 matching bases. In germline, CDR1 is SGHTA, CDR2 FQGTGA. This CDR3 spans 15 amino acids. The V and J ends lost 1 base and 3 bases respectively, with 9 bases between them. CDR3 amino acids: CASSLNAGYTGELFF. CDR3 DNA: TGTGCCAGCAGCTTAAATGCGGGCTACACCGGGGAGCTGTTTTTT.

The chain links TRBV6-5 to TRBJ2-5, with 8 bases aligning to TRBD1. V trimming: 5 bases; J trimming: 3 bases; junction bases outside the gene matches: 8. CDR3 size: 15 residues. CDR1 MNHEY and CDR2 SVGAGI come from the germline V gene. CDR3 DNA sequence: TGTGCCAGCAGTGGGACAGGAACCTCCAAAGAGACCCAGTACTTC. Encoded protein: CASSGTGTSKETQYF.

V and J are TRBV4-2 and TRBJ2-7; 7 bases are shared with TRBD2. The V and J ends lost 0 bases and 3 bases, in that order; junction bases with no gene match: 8. This CDR3 comprises 16 residues. Germline CDR1 is LGHNA and CDR2 is YNFKEQ. CDR3 in DNA: TGTGCCAGCAGCCAAGAGGGGCTAGCGGAGATCTACGAGCAGTACTTC. It translates to CASSQEGLAEIYEQYF.